The present T cell receptor beta chain was sequenced within a study of beta chain features in type 1 diabetes (dated by TCRdb to the late 2010s). Some background on the complete study: Mean age, gender distribution, total cell number and subset yield did not differ between patients and healthy donors. Regulatory and stem cell-like memory subsets were isolated from only 8 patients and roughly 8 healthy donors, whereas naive and central memory subsets came from all 28 donors. The study compared the TCRB repertoires of sorted circulating CD4+ T cell subsets in recently diagnosed type 1 diabetes patients with those in matched healthy donors. A total of around 110,000,000 sorted cells were examined across all samples, and RNA yield correlated strongly with the number of cells per subset.

Each donor gave one peripheral blood draw, about 100 mL on average, collected into heparinised tubes. A BD FACSAria II and a panel including CD45RO, CCR7, CD25, CD127, CD95 and CD27 were used to sort naive, central memory, regulatory and stem cell-like memory CD4+ T cells. All sorted populations exceeded 95% purity. PBMCs were isolated immediately by Lymphoprep density gradient centrifugation and stained directly without culture. So that batch effects would be minimized, each experiment stained and sorted samples in pairs, pairing one healthy donor with one patient. Remarks on this clone: Its antigen specificity is not known. One base away there is no much larger clone; base qualities are not given.

All of the isolated RNA was reverse transcribed with the High Capacity cDNA Reverse Transcription Kit, so expressed TCRB transcripts were sequenced. Deep immunoSEQ sequencing was applied to naive, central memory and regulatory T cell samples, giving an average of roughly 3.5 million total reads per sample. After sorted cells were lysed in RLT buffer, RNA was extracted with DNase-treated RNeasy Micro or Mini kits, with the choice depending on cell number. To prevent cross-contamination, each cell subset was processed individually, whereas patient and healthy donor samples were processed jointly. The immunoSEQ multiplex PCR was used to amplify TCRB sequences from cDNA, generating 87-bp fragments that spanned the CDR3 region. Amplicons were sequenced on the Illumina HiSeq platform. In the paper's pipeline: PCR bias was computationally corrected using synthetic template baselines, reads within Hamming distance 2 were collapsed, and singletons that could not be merged were discarded. By aligning reads against IMGT, V, D and J genes, CDR3 length, and insertions or deletions at six rearrangement sites were assigned. Clonotype counts were normalized to sorted cell number within each subset before computing true diversity and Gini coefficients with the tcR R package. Repertoire sharing was quantified using the overlap coefficient calculated on TCRB nucleotide sequences. Out-of-frame TCRB sequences from naive cells were analyzed as a proxy for the pre-selection repertoire. TCRdb re-hosts the immuneACCESS table, in-frame sequences only. Its copies lack some clones; in the studies checked, an unresolved V gene accounts for under half of them, and the cause for the rest is not known. V and J calls and clone size follow that table, whereas D and trimming were derived from the DNA. The sample includes some 700,000 clones, with 10% to 15% observed a single time. The ten most abundant clones make up roughly 0.022% of the sample.

Beyond this particular receptor, the publication reports: At VDJ recombination sites, type 1 diabetes patients had fewer insertions and more deleted nucleotides, which implies abnormalities in thymic rearrangement. Only small numbers of individuals were included in the HLA sub-analyses, which left unresolved whether HLA type had any influence on TCRB rearrangement. Type 1 diabetes patients showed a moderate but significant shortening of TCRB CDR3 length in all four CD4+ subsets. Because cDNA rather than genomic DNA was sequenced, highly expressing activated cells could have been over-represented, although no difference in activation and CD3 levels was found between groups. Naive, central memory and regulatory TCRB repertoires appeared more similar among patients than among healthy donors. Shorter templates might be favored by PCR, yet because patient and control samples were amplified and corrected together, any such skew would affect both groups equally.

CDR1 and CDR2 are read off the germline V gene as MGHRA and YSYEKL. V is cut by 4 bases and J by 1 base, and the space between the germline ends is 13 bases. The CDR3, from cysteine to phenylalanine, totals 15 residues. The sequence is cut down to CDR3 DNA, 45 bases in frame from base 1. The source is a man aged 18 to 29 with type 1 diabetes. Input material: naive CD4+ T cells from blood. The cell subset or site tag for this specimen amounts to: true naive CD4+ T cells. The sequence is built from TRBV4-1 and TRBJ1-2; the D gene assignment is ambiguous. The base sequence is TGCGCCAGCAGCCTGAGTACTGATCTTAACTATGGCTACACCTTC. It specifies CASSLSTDLNYGYTF.